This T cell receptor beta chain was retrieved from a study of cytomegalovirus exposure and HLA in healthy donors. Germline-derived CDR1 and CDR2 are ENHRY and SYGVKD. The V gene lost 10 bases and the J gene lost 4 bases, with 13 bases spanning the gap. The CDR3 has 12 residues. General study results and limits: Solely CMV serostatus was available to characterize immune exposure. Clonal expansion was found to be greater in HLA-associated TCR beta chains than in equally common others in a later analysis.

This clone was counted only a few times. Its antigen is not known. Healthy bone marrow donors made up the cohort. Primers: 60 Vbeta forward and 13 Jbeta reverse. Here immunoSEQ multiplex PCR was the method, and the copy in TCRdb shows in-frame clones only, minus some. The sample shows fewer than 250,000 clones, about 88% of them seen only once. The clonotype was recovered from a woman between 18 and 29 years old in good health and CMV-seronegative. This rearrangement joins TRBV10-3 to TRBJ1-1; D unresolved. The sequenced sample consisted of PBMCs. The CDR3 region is CASLSGGTEAFF. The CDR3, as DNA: TGTGCCAGCCTCTCTGGAGGCACTGAAGCTTTCTTT.